The TCR beta chain under discussion was sequenced for a study of control samples from healthy donors and cancer patients (dated by TCRdb to about 2020). From cysteine to phenylalanine, the CDR3 is 16 amino acids long. Solely the CDR3 DNA is kept, with 48 bases framed from the first base. Cut back by 1 base and 0 bases, the V and J ends lie 12 bases apart. The germline V gene sets CDR1 to MNHEY and CDR2 to SVGAGI. The library was built by means of the immunoSEQ multiplex PCR assay. In its TCRdb copy, this immuneACCESS table keeps in-frame sequences only and misses some clones. Where compared with another copy, unresolved V genes explain less than half of these, and the others have no known cause. The sample contains about 130,000 clones, around nine tenths of them found a single time. The leading ten clones occupy 2% to 2.5% of the sample. This clone was detected once. Its cognate antigen has yet to be identified. No base quality values were provided; no much bigger clone lies one nucleotide off.

The sequence derives from a man in his late teens or twenties in good health. Sequencing was done on a sample of blood. The receptor chain draws on TRBV6-5 and TRBJ1-1, with the identity of the D gene unclear. The CDR3 region reads CASSYLNFGLNTEAFF. The nucleotide sequence is given as TGTGCCAGCAGTTACTTGAACTTTGGTCTGAACACTGAAGCTTTCTTT.